The next 25 T cell receptor beta chains were all read from a single sample in a study of T cell clones after liver transplantation (dated 2019 in TCRdb). To prepare the library, the immunoSEQ multiplex PCR assay was applied. What TCRdb holds here is the immuneACCESS table cut down to in-frame rearrangements. Part of the clones is not present; checked against another copy, under half of the missing clones reflect an unresolved V gene, and the others are unexplained. The sample records tens of thousands of clones, under 85% of which are singletons. The top ten hold around 9.1% of the sample. Sequencing was performed on CD4+ T cells from blood, taken at the 22-month timepoint. These receptors were obtained from a human patient who received a liver transplant. After a transplant, the donor of the graft may account for some T cells.

This CDR3 reads CASSERTGGLGTEAFF. The CDR3 DNA follows: TGCGCCAGCAGTGAACGGACAGGGGGCTTGGGCACTGAAGCTTTCTTT. The chain uses TRBV10-2 and TRBJ1-1; 11 bases are shared with TRBD1. Germline V gene data show CDR1 as WSHSY and CDR2 as SAAADI. The CDR3 runs 16 residues. Trimming cost V 3 bases and J 4 bases; bases outside gene matches: 7.

The chain uses TRBV27 and TRBJ1-6; D ambiguous. There are 16 residues in the CDR3. V was trimmed by 6 bases and J by 0 bases, leaving 12 bases between them. Germline V gives CDR1 MNHEY, CDR2 SMNVEV (reference sequence). The CDR3 DNA sequence: TGTGCCAGCAGGTTAAATCCGAGCTCCTATAATTCACCCCTCCACTTT. This codes for CASRLNPSSYNSPLHF.

This chain joins TRBV10-1 and TRBJ1-2; weak D call: TRBD1 (5 bases). The CDR3 consists of 14 residues. The germline V and J ends were trimmed by 0 bases and 7 bases, with 12 bases remaining between them. Germline CDR1 WNHNN, CDR2 SYGVQD (reference sequence). The CDR3 DNA follows: TGCGCCAGCAGTGAGTCCCCCAGGGAGGGTGGCTACACCTTC. The encoded protein is CASSESPREGGYTF.

The CDR3: CASSALAGPSTDTQYF. The CDR3 DNA sequence: TGTGCCAGCAGCGCACTAGCGGGGCCTAGCACAGATACGCAGTATTTT. The chain couples TRBV7-2 to TRBJ2-3; TRBD2 agrees at 10 bases. Trimming at V came to 5 bases and at J to 0 bases, leaving 5 bases not matched to a gene. This CDR3 region has 16 residues. CDR1 and CDR2 (germline): SGHTA, FQGNSA.

This clone is labeled as medium-sized. This chain links TRBV15 with TRBJ2-5; 8 positions match TRBD1. The germline V gene has CDR1 LNHNV and CDR2 YYDKDF (reference sequence). V lost 0 bases, J lost 5 bases, and 2 bases stayed unmatched. The CDR3 is 14 amino acids. The CDR3: CATSRDRGLETQYF. CDR3 bases: TGTGCCACCAGCAGAGACAGGGGGCTGGAGACCCAGTACTTC.

In regard to this clone: One end of the junction is discordant with germline, which a read error may explain. The rearrangement joins TRBV7-7 to TRBJ2-2; D is perhaps TRBD2 (6 bases). This CDR3 spans 17 amino acids. The germline V gene has CDR1 SSHAT and CDR2 FNYEAQ (reference sequence). The CDR3 protein is CASSSSSAGPSTGELFF. The CDR3 DNA follows: TGTGCTAGCAGCTCCTCTAGCGCAGGCCCGAGCACCGGGGAGCTGTTTTTT.

The V and J genes are TRBV5-4 and TRBJ2-2; D may be TRBD1 (8 bases). V gave up 3 bases and J gave up 1 base, with 13 bases separating them. The CDR3 is 16 amino acids. Germline-derived CDR1 and CDR2 are SGHNT and YYREEE (reference sequence). The CDR3 sequence is CASSSYRGGNTGELFF. CDR3 bases: TGTGCCAGCAGCTCGTACAGGGGGGGGAACACCGGGGAGCTGTTTTTT.

This clone was detected a few times. The chain links TRBV4-2 to TRBJ1-2, with TRBD1 identical over 7 bases. V dropped 1 base and J dropped 2; count of bases not matched to a gene: 4. The CDR3 contains 15 residues. Germline CDR1 is LGHNA and CDR2 is YNFKEQ. CDR3 loop: CASSQGGGQNYGYTF. CDR3 nucleotides: TGTGCCAGCAGCCAAGGGGGGGGACAGAACTATGGCTACACCTTC.

This chain links TRBV7-2 with TRBJ2-2, with D possibly matching TRBD1 (6 bases). The CDR3 loop spans 15 amino acids. With 5 bases removed from V and 1 base from J, the gap between germline ends came to 11 bases. The germline V gene has CDR1 SGHTA and CDR2 FQGNSA. CDR3 sequence (DNA): TGTGCCAGCAGCCTTCGACAGGAGAACACCGGGGAGCTGTTTTTT. Its translation: CASSLRQENTGELFF.

This clone was observed a single time. The chain is built from TRBV18 and TRBJ1-1; D call uncertain. With 5 bases removed from V and 1 base from J, the gap between germline ends came to 8 bases. Germline V gene sequence: CDR1 KGHSH, CDR2 LQKENI. This CDR3 contains 13 residues. The CDR3 DNA sequence: TGTGCCAGCTCAAGAAATAAGAACACTGAAGCTTTCTTT. Its protein product is CASSRNKNTEAFF.

This clone was seen more than once but under ten times. The CDR3 sequence is CASSLFGTGGGQPQHF. The CDR3 nucleotides read TGTGCCAGCAGTTTATTCGGAACAGGGGGCGGCCAGCCCCAGCATTTT. The V and J genes are TRBV6-5 and TRBJ1-5, with 9 nucleotides matching TRBD1. Germline-derived CDR1 and CDR2 are MNHEY and SVGAGI. The V gene end was trimmed by 4 bases and the J gene end by 7 bases; junction bases not matched to a gene: 11. The CDR3 has 16 residues.

The genes are TRBV7-8 and TRBJ2-7; maybe TRBD1 (5 bases). Trimming stripped 2 bases from V and 4 bases from J, with 6 bases between. Germline CDR1 is SGHVS and CDR2 is FQNEAQ. The CDR3 is made up of 12 amino acids. The CDR3 protein is CASSLQGYEQYF. The DNA for the CDR3 is TGTGCCAGCAGCTTACAGGGTTACGAGCAGTACTTC.

This chain connects TRBV4-1 to TRBJ1-1; D gene ambiguous. V lost 2 bases and J lost 1, with 8 bases in between. The CDR3 covers 14 residues. Germline loops: CDR1 MGHRA, CDR2 YSYEKL. CDR3 DNA: TGCGCCAGCAGCCAACCCTTACAGAACACTGAAGCTTTCTTT. Translation: CASSQPLQNTEAFF.

The chain uses TRBV19 and TRBJ2-5; D is perhaps TRBD1 or TRBD2 (6 bases each). Germline loops: CDR1 LNHDA, CDR2 SQIVND (reference sequence). The CDR3 is made up of 15 amino acids. V gave up 8 bases and J gave up 5 bases, with 21 bases separating them. The CDR3, as DNA: TGTGCCAGTCTCGGGGGCGCCGGGTTGGAGGAGACCCAGTACTTC. Residues: CASLGGAGLEETQYF.

In this sample, this clone turned up a few times. The V call is TRBV5-4, the J call TRBJ2-5, with D possibly matching TRBD1 (5 bases). The CDR3 is made up of 13 amino acids. Trimming took 5 bases from V and 1 from J, leaving 9 bases between them. Germline V gene lookup returns CDR1 SGHNT and CDR2 YYREEE (reference sequence). CDR3 sequence (DNA): TGTGCCAGCAGATATCAGGGCCAAGAGACCCAGTACTTC. Its protein product is CASRYQGQETQYF.

The chain is built from TRBV7-2 and TRBJ1-4; 9 positions agree with TRBD1. Trimming took 5 bases from V and 6 from J; bases not matched to a gene: 7. The CDR3 consists of 15 residues. The germline V gene has CDR1 SGHTA and CDR2 FQGNSA. Written as DNA, the CDR3 is TGTGCCAGCAGCAACCGACAGGGGGGATATGAAAAACTGTTTTTT. Protein: CASSNRQGGYEKLFF.

This chain joins TRBV7-9 and TRBJ1-3, with a possible D match to TRBD1 (6 bases). Germline CDR1 reads SEHNR; CDR2 reads FQNEAQ (reference sequence). Trimming took 5 bases from V and 6 from J, leaving 17 bases between them. The CDR3 consists of 15 residues. CDR3: CASSPYHREENTIYF. In DNA, the CDR3 is TGTGCCAGCAGCCCCTACCACAGGGAGGAAAACACCATATATTTT.

The CDR3 nucleotides are TGTGCCAGCAGCGACAGGGGGCTTGGGGCCAACGTCCTGACTTTC. This codes for CASSDRGLGANVLTF. This rearrangement joins TRBV6-1 to TRBJ2-6, with 10 bases lining up with TRBD1. CDR1 MNHNS and CDR2 SASEGT come from the germline V gene. There are 15 residues in the CDR3. J gave up 3 bases and V 6 bases, and 2 bases lay outside the gene matches.

This clone was seen a handful of times. This chain joins TRBV18 and TRBJ2-1, with D perhaps TRBD1 (6 bases). This CDR3 is 13 amino acids long. Germline V gene sequence: CDR1 KGHSH, CDR2 LQKENI. V was trimmed by 3 bases and J by 6 bases, leaving 9 bases between them. Here the CDR3 DNA reads TGTGCCAGCTCACCTAACAGGGTCAATGAGCAGTTCTTC. Residues: CASSPNRVNEQFF. The whole variable domain, filled in from reference TRBV18 and TRBJ2-1, reads NAGVMQNPRHLVRRRGQEARLRCSPMKGHSHVYWYRQLPEEGLKFMVYLQKENIIDESGMPKERFSAEFPKEGPSILRIQQVVRGDSAAYFCASSPNRVNEQFFGPGTRLTVL.

This clone appeared a few times. The gene calls are TRBV10-2 and TRBJ1-5; weak D call: TRBD1 (5 bases). Germline-derived CDR1 and CDR2 are WSHSY and SAAADI. V shed 3 bases and J shed 7 bases, with 10 bases lying between them. This CDR3 contains 13 residues. DNA for the CDR3: TGCGCCAGCAGTGAAGGGGCAAGACAGCCCCAGCATTTT. As protein: CASSEGARQPQHF.

The chain has TRBV18 and TRBJ1-1; D may be TRBD1 (5 bases). The germline V gene has CDR1 KGHSH and CDR2 LQKENI. V lost 2 bases to trimming and J lost 3 bases, with 16 bases between them. This CDR3 contains 16 residues. CDR3 sequence: CASSPSSPGTDTEAFF. Here the CDR3 DNA reads TGTGCCAGCTCACCAAGTTCCCCCGGGACGGACACTGAAGCTTTCTTT. Based on the CDR3 plus reference TRBV18 and TRBJ1-1, the full variable domain is NAGVMQNPRHLVRRRGQEARLRCSPMKGHSHVYWYRQLPEEGLKFMVYLQKENIIDESGMPKERFSAEFPKEGPSILRIQQVVRGDSAAYFCASSPSSPGTDTEAFFGQGTRLTVV.

This chain joins TRBV6-1 and TRBJ1-2; 7 bases agree with TRBD1. J lost 6 bases, V lost 4 bases, and 8 bases had no gene match. The CDR3 is 14 amino acids. CDR1 is MNHNS, CDR2 SASEGT, per germline. Here the CDR3 DNA reads TGTGCCAGCAGTGCGGGACAGCTCCGGAATGGCTACACCTTC. Protein sequence: CASSAGQLRNGYTF.

The chain recombines TRBV6-5 with TRBJ1-5, with 8 bases identical to TRBD1. The J segment lost 9 bases and the V segment lost 4 bases, leaving 5 bases of the junction unmatched. The CDR3 runs 13 residues. CDR1 and CDR2 (germline): MNHEY, SVGAGI. The DNA for the CDR3 is TGTGCCAGCAGTTCCGGGACAGGAGGGCCCCAGCATTTT. Protein: CASSSGTGGPQHF.

CDR3: CASSRTGSSYNSPLHF. CDR3 bases: TGTGCCAGCAGTAGGACAGGGAGCTCCTATAATTCACCCCTCCACTTT. The V call is TRBV28, the J call TRBJ1-6; 8 nucleotides line up with TRBD1. The length of the CDR3 is 16 residues. Per the germline V gene, CDR1 is MDHEN and CDR2 is SYDVKM. With V trimmed by 5 bases and J by 0 bases, 3 bases remained unmatched.

V is TRBV4-1 and J is TRBJ1-1; D is possibly TRBD1 (6 bases). The V end was cut by 0 bases, the J end by 5 bases, with 10 bases between. Germline-derived CDR1 and CDR2 are MGHRA and YSYEKL. The CDR3 has 14 residues. The CDR3 DNA reads as TGCGCCAGCAGCCAAGATAACAGGGTAACTGAAGCTTTCTTT. As protein: CASSQDNRVTEAFF.